Listed below are T cell receptor beta chains from one sample, sequenced in a study of beta chain features in type 1 diabetes. Some clones are missing from TCRdb's copy, which holds only in-frame ones; the method was immunoSEQ multiplex PCR. The sample includes some 640,000 clones, around 15% of them seen just once. Sequenced material: naive CD4+ T cells from blood. The receptors derive from a man between 18 and 35 years old with type 1 diabetes. The CDR3 runs from the conserved cysteine through the conserved F or W. The D gene is left open where the match is weak. Expanded clones get a size class; other rows say once, few or many, or leave the size out.

v_gene	abundance	j_gene	d_gene	CDR3nt	CDR3aa
TRBV7-2	.	TRBJ2-7	.	TGTGCCAGCAGCTTAGCACTGGGCGAGCAGTACTTC	CASSLALGEQYF
TRBV7-9	.	TRBJ2-3	.	TGTGCCAGCGGGCCTCCGGATACGCAGTATTTT	CASGPPDTQYF
TRBV29-1	.	TRBJ1-1	.	TGCAGCGTTGAAGGATATTCCGGGGCGTACACTGAAGCTTTCTTT	CSVEGYSGAYTEAFF
TRBV18	few	TRBJ2-7	.	TGTGCCAGCTCACCCGTAAGTCCAGGGTCCTACGAGCAGTACTTC	CASSPVSPGSYEQYF
TRBV5-4	.	TRBJ1-1	TRBD1	TGTGCCAGCAGCTTGGGACAGGGGCTCACTGAAGCTTTCTTT	CASSLGQGLTEAFF
TRBV28	.	TRBJ2-5	.	TGTGCCAGCAGTGCGCCCGGGACTCCCGAGACCCAGTACTTC	CASSAPGTPETQYF
TRBV7-3	few	TRBJ2-7	.	TGTGCCAGCAGCTTGACAGGTTCGGGGGAGCAGTACTTC	CASSLTGSGEQYF
TRBV9	few	TRBJ2-1	TRBD1	TGTGCCAGCAGCAGACAGGGTATGAATGAGCAGTTCTTC	CASSRQGMNEQFF
TRBV19	few	TRBJ2-1	.	TGTGCCAAACAGGGACATGAGCAGTTCTTC	CAKQGHEQFF
TRBV7-9	few	TRBJ2-3	.	TGTGCCAGCTCAGGAGGGGAGCTTGGGACAGATACGCAGTATTTT	CASSGGELGTDTQYF
TRBV5-1	few	TRBJ1-4	.	TGCGCCAGCAGCTTGTCGGGGGAAAAACTGTTTTTT	CASSLSGEKLFF
TRBV30	.	TRBJ1-5	.	TGTGCCTGGAGTGTAAACAGGGACCAGCCCCAGCATTTT	CAWSVNRDQPQHF
TRBV19	.	TRBJ2-1	TRBD2	TGTGCCAGTAGTGCGGGAGGGAACAATGAGCAGTTCTTC	CASSAGGNNEQFF
TRBV29-1	few	TRBJ1-3	.	TGCAGCGTTGAAGTCCGGGGTGGAAACACCATATATTTT	CSVEVRGGNTIYF
TRBV2	.	TRBJ2-3	.	TGTGCCAGCAGTGAAGAACAAACAGATACGCAGTATTTT	CASSEEQTDTQYF
TRBV28	few	TRBJ2-5	TRBD1	TGTGCCAGCAGTTTAGGGACAGGGGGCGGAGAGACCCAGTACTTC	CASSLGTGGGETQYF
TRBV10-3	.	TRBJ1-5	.	TGTGCCATCAGTGACACACAGGGCCCTCATAGCAATCAGCCCCAGCATTTT	CAISDTQGPHSNQPQHF
TRBV7-2	few	TRBJ2-6	TRBD1	TGTGCCAGCAGCTTGACAGGGGGGACAGGGGCCTCTGGGGCCAACGTCCTGACTTTC	CASSLTGGTGASGANVLTF
TRBV30	few	TRBJ2-7	.	TGTGCCTGGAGTGGTGCCGGGTCCAAATACGAGCAGTACTTC	CAWSGAGSKYEQYF
TRBV6-5	.	TRBJ2-5	.	TGTGCCAGCGGCGACAGGTTGGGGACCCAGTACTTC	CASGDRLGTQYF
TRBV18	.	TRBJ1-5	TRBD1	TGTGCCAGCTCACCAGTGTCCAGGGGGAATCAGCCCCAGCATTTT	CASSPVSRGNQPQHF
TRBV7-2	.	TRBJ2-3	.	TGTGCCAGCAGCTTAGTGGGAGGACGCACAGATACGCAGTATTTT	CASSLVGGRTDTQYF
TRBV5-4	.	TRBJ2-1	.	TGTGCCAGCATCAACCTAGGGGGGACCTTCAATGAGCAGTTCTTC	CASINLGGTFNEQFF
TRBV7-2	.	TRBJ2-7	TRBD2	TGTGCCAGCAGCCCCCGACGGACTAGCGGGCACGAGCAGTACTTC	CASSPRRTSGHEQYF
TRBV5-1	.	TRBJ1-2	.	TGCGCCAGCAGCTTCGCAGGGTCTGTCTATGGCTACACCTTC	CASSFAGSVYGYTF
TRBV20-1	few	TRBJ2-1	.	TGCAGTGCTACGGTCCCAGAGCAGTTCTTC	CSATVPEQFF
TRBV30	.	TRBJ2-1	.	TGTGCCGGAGACGGGCTGAAGGGAGGCAATGAGCAGTTCTTC	CAGDGLKGGNEQFF
TRBV15	few	TRBJ2-2	.	TGTGCCACCAGCAGAGATAAAACCGGGGAGCTGTTTTTT	CATSRDKTGELFF
TRBV11-3	.	TRBJ2-5	.	TGTGCCAGCAGCTTAGTGGGGGAAGAGACCCAGTACTTC	CASSLVGEETQYF
TRBV7-2	.	TRBJ2-7	.	TGTGCCAGCAGCCAGAGGCAGCCCCCCCGAGGTTTGGAGGGGGAGCAGTACTTC	CASSQRQPPRGLEGEQYF
TRBV6-5	.	TRBJ2-3	.	TGTGCCAGCAGTCGACTCGGCACAGATACGCAGTATTTT	CASSRLGTDTQYF
TRBV7-2	few	TRBJ2-5	.	TGTGCCAGCAGCTTAGCGGGGGCAGAGACCCAGTACTTC	CASSLAGAETQYF
TRBV9	few	TRBJ2-1	TRBD2	TGTGCCAGCAGCGTATCGGGTCGGGAGGGTTACAATGAGCAGTTCTTC	CASSVSGREGYNEQFF
TRBV27	.	TRBJ2-7	TRBD1	TGTGCCAGCAGTATAGCCGGGACAGCATACTCCTACGAGCAGTACTTC	CASSIAGTAYSYEQYF
TRBV29-1	few	TRBJ2-1	TRBD2	TGCAGCGCCGGGACTAGCGGTCCTAATGAGCAGTTCTTC	CSAGTSGPNEQFF
TRBV7-2	.	TRBJ2-5	.	TGTGCCAGCAGCTTATACCGGGGCATAGAGACCCAGTACTTC	CASSLYRGIETQYF
TRBV27	few	TRBJ1-5	TRBD1	TGTGCCAGCAGTTGGCAGGGGGGAAGTCAGCCCCAGCATTTT	CASSWQGGSQPQHF
TRBV18	few	TRBJ2-1	TRBD1	TGTGCCAGCTCACGACAGGGGGCGCGGGTCAACAATGAGCAGTTCTTC	CASSRQGARVNNEQFF
TRBV5-1	few	TRBJ2-1	.	TGCGCCAGCTGGACTGGGCAGGGCCACAATGAGCAGTTCTTC	CASWTGQGHNEQFF
TRBV29-1	few	TRBJ2-7	.	TGCAGCGTGATATTTTACGAGCAGTACTTC	CSVIFYEQYF
TRBV2	.	TRBJ2-1	TRBD2	TGTGCCAGCAGTACCGGGACTAGCGTTATCAATGAGCAGTTCTTC	CASSTGTSVINEQFF